This T cell receptor (beta chain) was sequenced for a study of cytomegalovirus exposure and HLA in healthy donors. 60 Vbeta and 13 Jbeta primers were used in PCR. Data came from immunoSEQ multiplex PCR; TCRdb stores just in-frame clones and leaves some out. The sample includes just over 150,000 clones, approximately 80% of them seen just once. The germline V gene has CDR1 SGDLS and CDR2 YYNGEE. There are 11 residues in the CDR3. The V end lost 7 bases, the J end lost 3 bases, and 7 bases lay between the germline ends. The chain carries TRBV9 and TRBJ1-1; D gene uncertain. Sequences were obtained from PBMCs. This TCR was sampled from a male donor in good health and CMV-seropositive. CDR3 sequence: CASGGYTEAFF. The CDR3 nucleotides are TGTGCCAGCGGAGGGTACACTGAAGCTTTCTTT. The full variable domain, in which reference TRBV9 and TRBJ1-1 provide the parts outside the CDR3, is DSGVTQTPKHLITATGQRVTLRCSPRSGDLSVYWYQQSLDQGLQFLIQYYNGEERAKGNILERFSAQQFPDLHSELNLSSLELGDSALYFCASGGYTEAFFGQGTRLTVV.